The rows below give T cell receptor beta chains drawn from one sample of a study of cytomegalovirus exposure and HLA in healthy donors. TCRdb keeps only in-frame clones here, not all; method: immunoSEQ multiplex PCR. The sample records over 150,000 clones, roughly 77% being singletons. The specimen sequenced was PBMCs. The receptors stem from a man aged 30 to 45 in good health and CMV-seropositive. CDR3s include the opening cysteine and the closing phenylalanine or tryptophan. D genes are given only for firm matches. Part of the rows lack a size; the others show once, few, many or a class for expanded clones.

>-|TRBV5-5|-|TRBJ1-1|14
TGTGCCAGCAGCTTGGAGAGGGTCGACACTGAAGCTTTCTTT
CASSLERVDTEAFF
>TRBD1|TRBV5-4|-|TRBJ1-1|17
TGTGCCAGCAGCTTGGCATCCGGGACAGGGTATGCCACTGAAGCTTTCTTT
CASSLASGTGYATEAFF
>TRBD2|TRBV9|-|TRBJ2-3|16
TGTGCCAGCAGCGTAGGGCTAGCGGGGAACTCGGATACGCAGTATTTT
CASSVGLAGNSDTQYF
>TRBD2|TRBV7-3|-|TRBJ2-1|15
TGTGCCAGCAGCTCCGGGGGGGGGCCCTACAATGAGCAGTTCTTC
CASSSGGGPYNEQFF
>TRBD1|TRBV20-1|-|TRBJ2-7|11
TGCAGTGCTAAGACAGGGTACGAGCAGTACTTC
CSAKTGYEQYF
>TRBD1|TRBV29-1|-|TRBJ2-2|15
TGCAGCGTTGAGGGACAGGGCGCGCACACCGGGGAGCTGTTTTTT
CSVEGQGAHTGELFF
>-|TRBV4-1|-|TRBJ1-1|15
TGCGCCAGCAGCCGTCCGGGACACACGAACACTGAAGCTTTCTTT
CASSRPGHTNTEAFF
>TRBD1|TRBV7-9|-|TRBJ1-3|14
TGTGCCAGCAGCGAGACAGGGGCTGGAAACACCATATATTTT
CASSETGAGNTIYF
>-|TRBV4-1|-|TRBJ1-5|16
TGCGCCAGCAGCCAGACTCCACTATCCAGCAATCAGCCCCAGCATTTT
CASSQTPLSSNQPQHF
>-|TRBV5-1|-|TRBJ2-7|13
TGCGCCAGCAGCGGCGGACATCTGAACGAGCAGTACTTC
CASSGGHLNEQYF
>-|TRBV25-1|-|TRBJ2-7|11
TGTGCCACCTTAACAGGGAACGAGCAGTACTTC
CATLTGNEQYF
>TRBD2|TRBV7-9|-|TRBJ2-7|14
TGTGCCAGCAGCATGGGACTAGCCACGTACGAGCAGTACTTC
CASSMGLATYEQYF
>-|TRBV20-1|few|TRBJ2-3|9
TGCAGTGCTAGAGATAACGAGGGATTT
CSARDNEGF
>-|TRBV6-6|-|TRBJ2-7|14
TGTGCCAGCAATGTCGAGGCGGTTACCTACGAGCAGTACTTC
CASNVEAVTYEQYF
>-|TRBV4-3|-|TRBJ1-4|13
TGCGCCAGCAGCCAAGCTGTATCGGAAAAACTGTTTTTT
CASSQAVSEKLFF
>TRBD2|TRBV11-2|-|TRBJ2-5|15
TGTGCCAGCAGCGATCCCGGACTAGCGGGAGAGACCCAGTACTTC
CASSDPGLAGETQYF
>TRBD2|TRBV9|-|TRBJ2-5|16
TGTGCCAGCAGCGTCTCTGGACTAGCGGGCCAAGAGACCCAGTACTTC
CASSVSGLAGQETQYF
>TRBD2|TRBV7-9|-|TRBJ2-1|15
TGTTCCAGCAGCACGGGGGGATACCCCTACAATGAGCAGTTCTTC
CSSSTGGYPYNEQFF
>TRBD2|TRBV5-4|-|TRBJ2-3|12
TGTGCCAGCAGCTTCGGGACTAGCGGGCCCCTTTTT
CASSFGTSGPLF
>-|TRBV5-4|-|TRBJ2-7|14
TGTGCCAGCAGCCGTGCCGACAGGCCCTACGAGCAGTACTTC
CASSRADRPYEQYF
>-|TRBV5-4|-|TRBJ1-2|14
TGTGCCAGCAGCGCCGCAAACCTCGGCTATGGCTACACCTTC
CASSAANLGYGYTF
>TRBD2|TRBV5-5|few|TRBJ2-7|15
TGTGCCAGCAGCTTGGTTACTAGCGGGAAGAGGGAGCAGTACTTC
CASSLVTSGKREQYF
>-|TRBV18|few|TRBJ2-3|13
TGTGCCAGCTCACCACTAATAACAGATACGCAGTATTTT
CASSPLITDTQYF
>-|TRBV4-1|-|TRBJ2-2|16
TGCGCCAGCAGCCAAGGCGGAGGTCCCTACACCGGGGAGCTGTTTTTT
CASSQGGGPYTGELFF
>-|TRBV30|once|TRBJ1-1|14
TGTGCCTGGAGCCCGGGGGGGGGAAGAACTGAAGCTTTCTTT
CAWSPGGGRTEAFF
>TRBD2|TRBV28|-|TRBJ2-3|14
TGTGCCAGCAGGCTAGCGGGATCCACAGATACGCAGTATTTT
CASRLAGSTDTQYF
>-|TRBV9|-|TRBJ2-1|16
TGTGCCAGCAGCTCGCAATTATCTAGCTCCTACAATGAGCAGTTCTTC
CASSSQLSSSYNEQFF
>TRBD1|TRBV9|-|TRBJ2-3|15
TGTGCCAGCAGCCCCCGGGGGACAGGGACAGATACGCAGTATTTT
CASSPRGTGTDTQYF
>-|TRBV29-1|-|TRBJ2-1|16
TGCAGCGTTGACCCGGGACTGCTGAGCTCCTACAATGAGCAGTTCTTC
CSVDPGLLSSYNEQFF
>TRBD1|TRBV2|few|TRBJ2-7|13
TGTGCCAGCAAAGAACAGGGGGCTGGCGAGCAGTACTTC
CASKEQGAGEQYF
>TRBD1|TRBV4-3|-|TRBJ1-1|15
TGCGCCAGCAGCCAACCGGGACAGGGGAGAACTGAAGCTTTCTTT
CASSQPGQGRTEAFF
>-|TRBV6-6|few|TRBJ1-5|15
TGTGCCAGCAGTTACTACAAGAATAGCAATCAGCCCCAGCATTTT
CASSYYKNSNQPQHF
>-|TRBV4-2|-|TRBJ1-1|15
TGTGCCAGCAGCCAAGGGGGCCAAATGAACACTGAAGCTTTCTTT
CASSQGGQMNTEAFF
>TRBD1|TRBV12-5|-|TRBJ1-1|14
TGTGCTAGTGGTCCGGGACAGGAGAACACTGAAGCTTTCTTT
CASGPGQENTEAFF
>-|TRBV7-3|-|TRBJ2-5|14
TGTGCCAGCAGCTTCGGGGGTAGCCAAGAGACCCAGTACTTC
CASSFGGSQETQYF
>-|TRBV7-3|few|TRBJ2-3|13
TGTGCCAGCAGCTCCGGGTGGACAGATACGCAGTATTTT
CASSSGWTDTQYF
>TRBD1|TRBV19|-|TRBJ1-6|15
TGTGCCAGTAGTCCCCGGGACAGGGATAATTCACCCCTCCACTTT
CASSPRDRDNSPLHF
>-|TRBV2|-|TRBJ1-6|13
TGTGCCAGCAGGGCTTCCTATAATTCACCCCTCCACTTT
CASRASYNSPLHF
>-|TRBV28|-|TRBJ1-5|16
TGTGCCAGCAGTTTATCGGCAGGGTATAGCAATCAGCCCCAGCATTTT
CASSLSAGYSNQPQHF
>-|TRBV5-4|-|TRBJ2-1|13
TGTGCCAGCAGCTTGGTTGTAGAAAATGAGCAGTTCTTC
CASSLVVENEQFF
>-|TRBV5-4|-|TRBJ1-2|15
TGTGCCAGCAGCCTGGGGACACTCGAAGGTTATGGCTACACCTTC
CASSLGTLEGYGYTF
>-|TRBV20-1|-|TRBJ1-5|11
TGCAGTGCACAGAGCGGACAGCCCCAGCATTTT
CSAQSGQPQHF
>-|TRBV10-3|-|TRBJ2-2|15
TGTGCCATCAAGGCTGGGGCTGCGAAAACCGGGGAGCTGTTTTTT
CAIKAGAAKTGELFF
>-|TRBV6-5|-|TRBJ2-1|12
TGTGCCAGCAGTGCCCAGGGAGGCGGACAGTTCTTC
CASSAQGGGQFF